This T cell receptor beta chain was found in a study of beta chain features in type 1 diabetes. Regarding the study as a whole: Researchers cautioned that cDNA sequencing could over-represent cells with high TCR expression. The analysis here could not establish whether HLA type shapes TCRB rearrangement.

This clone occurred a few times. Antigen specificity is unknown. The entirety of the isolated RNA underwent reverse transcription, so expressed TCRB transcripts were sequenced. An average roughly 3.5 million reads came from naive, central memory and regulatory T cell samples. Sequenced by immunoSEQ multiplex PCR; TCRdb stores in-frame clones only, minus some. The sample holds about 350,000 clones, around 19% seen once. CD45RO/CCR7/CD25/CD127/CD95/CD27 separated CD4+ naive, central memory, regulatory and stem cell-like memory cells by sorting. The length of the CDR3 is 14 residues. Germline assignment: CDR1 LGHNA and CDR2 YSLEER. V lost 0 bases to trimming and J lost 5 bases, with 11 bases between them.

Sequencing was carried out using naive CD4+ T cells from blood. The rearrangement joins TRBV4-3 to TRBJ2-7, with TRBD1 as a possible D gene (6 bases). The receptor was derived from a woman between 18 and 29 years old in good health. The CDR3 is CASSQDIQGNEQYF. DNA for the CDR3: TGCGCCAGCAGCCAAGATATACAGGGAAACGAGCAGTACTTC.